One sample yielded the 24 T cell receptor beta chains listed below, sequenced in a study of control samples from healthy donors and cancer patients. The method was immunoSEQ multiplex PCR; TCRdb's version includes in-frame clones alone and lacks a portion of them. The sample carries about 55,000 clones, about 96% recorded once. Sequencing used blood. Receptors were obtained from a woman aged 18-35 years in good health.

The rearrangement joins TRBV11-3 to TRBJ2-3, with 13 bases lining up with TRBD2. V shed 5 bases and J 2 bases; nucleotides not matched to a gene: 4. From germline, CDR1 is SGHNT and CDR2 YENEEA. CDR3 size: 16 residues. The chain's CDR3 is CASSLGTSGATDTQYF. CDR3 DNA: TGTGCCAGCAGCCTCGGGACTAGCGGGGCCACAGATACGCAGTATTTT.

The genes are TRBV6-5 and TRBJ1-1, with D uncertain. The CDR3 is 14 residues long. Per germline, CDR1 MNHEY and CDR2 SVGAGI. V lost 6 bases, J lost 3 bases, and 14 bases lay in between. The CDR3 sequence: CASRPGTYYTEAFF. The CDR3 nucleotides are TGTGCCAGCAGACCGGGCACGTACTACACTGAAGCTTTCTTT.

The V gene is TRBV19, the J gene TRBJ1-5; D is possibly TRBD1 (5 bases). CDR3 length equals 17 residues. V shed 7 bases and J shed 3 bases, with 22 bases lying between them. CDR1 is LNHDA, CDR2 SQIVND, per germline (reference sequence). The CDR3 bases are TGTGCCAGTACCACATCTGATTCGACAGCAAACAATCAGCCCCAGCATTTT. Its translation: CASTTSDSTANNQPQHF. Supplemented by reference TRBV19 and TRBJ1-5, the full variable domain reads DGGITQSPKYLFRKEGQNVTLSCEQNLNHDAMYWYRQDPGQGLRLIYYSQIVNDFQKGDIAEGYSVSREKKESFPLTVTSAQKNPTAFYLCASTTSDSTANNQPQHFGDGTRLSIL.

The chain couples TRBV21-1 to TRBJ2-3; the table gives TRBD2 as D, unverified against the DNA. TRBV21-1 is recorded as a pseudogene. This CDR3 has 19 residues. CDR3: CASSKVRILLAGGTDTQYF. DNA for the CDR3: TGTGCCAGCAGCAAAGTCCGTATCTTACTAGCGGGGGGCACAGATACGCAGTATTTT.

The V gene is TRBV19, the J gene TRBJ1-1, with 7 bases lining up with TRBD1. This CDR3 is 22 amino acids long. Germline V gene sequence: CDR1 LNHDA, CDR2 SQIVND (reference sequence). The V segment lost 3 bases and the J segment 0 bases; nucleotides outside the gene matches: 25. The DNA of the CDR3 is TGTGCCAGTAGTATTACGATAGGCGCTGGGACAGAATGGGGCCCATTGAACACTGAAGCTTTCTTT. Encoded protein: CASSITIGAGTEWGPLNTEAFF.

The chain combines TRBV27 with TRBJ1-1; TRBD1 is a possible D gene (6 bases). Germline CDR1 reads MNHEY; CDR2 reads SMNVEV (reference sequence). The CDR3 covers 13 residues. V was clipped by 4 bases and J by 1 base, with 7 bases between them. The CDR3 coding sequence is TGTGCCAGCAGTTCCAGGGGGAACACTGAAGCTTTCTTT. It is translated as CASSSRGNTEAFF.

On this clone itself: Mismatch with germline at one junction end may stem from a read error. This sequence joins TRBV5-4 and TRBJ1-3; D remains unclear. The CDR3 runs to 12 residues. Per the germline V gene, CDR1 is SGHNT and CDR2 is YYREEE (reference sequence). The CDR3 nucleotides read TGTGCCAGCAGCTCGCCGTTGGAGTCTAATATTTTT. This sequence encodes CASSSPLESNIF.

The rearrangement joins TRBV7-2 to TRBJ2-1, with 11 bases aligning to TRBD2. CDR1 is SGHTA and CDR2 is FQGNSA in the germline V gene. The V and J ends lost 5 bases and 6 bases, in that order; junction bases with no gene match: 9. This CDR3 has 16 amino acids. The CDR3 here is CASSNRPLAGGNEQFF. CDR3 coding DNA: TGTGCCAGCAGCAACCGGCCGCTAGCGGGGGGCAATGAGCAGTTCTTC.

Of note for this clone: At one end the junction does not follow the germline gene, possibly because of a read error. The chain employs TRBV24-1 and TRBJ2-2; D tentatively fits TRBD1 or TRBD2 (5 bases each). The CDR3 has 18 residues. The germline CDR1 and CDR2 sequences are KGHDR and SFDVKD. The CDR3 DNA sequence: TGTGCCACCAGTGATTTGTGTAGGTGGTGGGGGAAGCGCCGGGGAGCTGTTTTT. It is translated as CATSDLCRWWGKRRGAVF.

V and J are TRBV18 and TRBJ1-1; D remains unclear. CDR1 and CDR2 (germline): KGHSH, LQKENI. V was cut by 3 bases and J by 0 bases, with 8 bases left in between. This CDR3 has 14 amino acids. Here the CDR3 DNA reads TGTGCCAGCTCACCGTCACAGCTGAACACTGAAGCTTTCTTT. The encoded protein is CASSPSQLNTEAFF.

DNA for the CDR3: TGTGCCAGTACTGTGACAATAACTAGCACAGATACGCAGTATTTT. Its translation is CASTVTITSTDTQYF. This chain joins TRBV19 and TRBJ2-3; D gene unclear. Germline CDR1 and CDR2: LNHDA and SQIVND (reference sequence). The CDR3 is 15 residues long. Trimming removed 7 bases from V and 0 bases from J, with 14 bases in between.

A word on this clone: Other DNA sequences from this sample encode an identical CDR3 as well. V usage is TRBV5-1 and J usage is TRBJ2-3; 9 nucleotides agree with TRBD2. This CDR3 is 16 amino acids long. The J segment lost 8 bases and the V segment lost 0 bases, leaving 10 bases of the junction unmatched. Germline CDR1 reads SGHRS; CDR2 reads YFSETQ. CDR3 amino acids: CASSLVRGGLQATQYF. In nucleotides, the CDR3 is TGCGCCAGCAGCTTGGTGCGGGGGGGCCTGCAGGCTACGCAGTATTTT.

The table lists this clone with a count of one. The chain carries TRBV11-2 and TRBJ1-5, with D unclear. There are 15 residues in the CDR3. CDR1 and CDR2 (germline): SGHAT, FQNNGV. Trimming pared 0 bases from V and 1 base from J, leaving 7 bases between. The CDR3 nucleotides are TGTGCCAGCAGCTTAGAGGGAAGGAGCAATCAGCCCCAGCATTTT. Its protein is CASSLEGRSNQPQHF.

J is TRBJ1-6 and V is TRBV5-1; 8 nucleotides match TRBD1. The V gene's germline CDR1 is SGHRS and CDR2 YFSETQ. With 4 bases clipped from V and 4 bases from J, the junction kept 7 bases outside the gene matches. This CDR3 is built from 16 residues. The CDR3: CASSPGQGGYNSPLHF. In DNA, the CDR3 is TGCGCCAGCAGCCCTGGACAGGGAGGTTATAATTCACCCCTCCACTTT.

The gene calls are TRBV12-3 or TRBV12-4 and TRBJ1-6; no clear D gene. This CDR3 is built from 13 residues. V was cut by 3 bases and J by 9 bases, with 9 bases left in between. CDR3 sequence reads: CASSFSETSPLHF. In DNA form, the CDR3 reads TGTGCCAGCAGTTTTTCTGAGACTTCACCCCTCCACTTT.

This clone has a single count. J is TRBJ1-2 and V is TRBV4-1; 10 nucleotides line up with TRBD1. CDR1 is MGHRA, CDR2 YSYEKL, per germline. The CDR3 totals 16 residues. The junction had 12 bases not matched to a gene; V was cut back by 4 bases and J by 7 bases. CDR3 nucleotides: TGCGCCAGCAGCCCGTCACAGACAGGGGGCGAGAGTGGCTACACCTTC. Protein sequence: CASSPSQTGGESGYTF.

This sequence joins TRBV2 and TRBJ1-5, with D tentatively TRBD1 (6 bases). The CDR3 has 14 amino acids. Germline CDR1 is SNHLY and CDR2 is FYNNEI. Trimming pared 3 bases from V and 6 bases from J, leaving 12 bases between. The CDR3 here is CASSENRVGQPQHF. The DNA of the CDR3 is TGTGCCAGCAGTGAGAACAGGGTTGGTCAGCCCCAGCATTTT.

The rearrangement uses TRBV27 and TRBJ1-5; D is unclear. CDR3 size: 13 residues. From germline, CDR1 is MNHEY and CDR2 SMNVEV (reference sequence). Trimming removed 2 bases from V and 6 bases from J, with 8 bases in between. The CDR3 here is CASSLTDSQPQHF. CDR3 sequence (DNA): TGTGCCAGCAGTTTAACAGATAGTCAGCCCCAGCATTTT.

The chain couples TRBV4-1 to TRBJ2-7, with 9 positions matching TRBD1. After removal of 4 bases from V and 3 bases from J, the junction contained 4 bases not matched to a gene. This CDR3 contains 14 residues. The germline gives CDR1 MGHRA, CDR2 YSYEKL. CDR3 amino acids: CASSLGTGSYEQYF. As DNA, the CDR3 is TGCGCCAGCAGCCTCGGGACAGGGAGCTACGAGCAGTACTTC.

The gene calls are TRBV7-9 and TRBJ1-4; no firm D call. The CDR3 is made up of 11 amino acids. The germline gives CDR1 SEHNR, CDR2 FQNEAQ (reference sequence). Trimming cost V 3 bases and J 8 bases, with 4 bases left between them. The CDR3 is CASSLYEKLFF. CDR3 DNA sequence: TGTGCCAGCAGCTTGTACGAAAAACTGTTTTTT.

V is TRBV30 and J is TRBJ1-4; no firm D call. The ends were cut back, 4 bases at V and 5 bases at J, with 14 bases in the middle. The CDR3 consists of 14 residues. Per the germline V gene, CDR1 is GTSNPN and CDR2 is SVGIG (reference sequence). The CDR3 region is CAWTLNLENEKLFF. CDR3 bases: TGTGCCTGGACCCTAAACCTGGAGAATGAAAAACTGTTTTTT.

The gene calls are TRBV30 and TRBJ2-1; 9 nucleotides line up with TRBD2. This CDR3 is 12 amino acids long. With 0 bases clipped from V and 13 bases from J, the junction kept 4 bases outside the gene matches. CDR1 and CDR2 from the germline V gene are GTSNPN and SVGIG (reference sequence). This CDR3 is CAWSVLAGEQFF. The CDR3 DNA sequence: TGTGCCTGGAGTGTCTTAGCGGGGGAACAGTTCTTC.

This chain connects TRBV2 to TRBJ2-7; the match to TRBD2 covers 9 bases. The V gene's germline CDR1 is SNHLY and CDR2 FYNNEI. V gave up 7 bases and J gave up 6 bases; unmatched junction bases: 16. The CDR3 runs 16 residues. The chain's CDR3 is CASNLWRGGQGSEQYF. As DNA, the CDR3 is TGTGCCAGCAACCTATGGCGGGGGGGCCAAGGGTCCGAGCAGTACTTC.

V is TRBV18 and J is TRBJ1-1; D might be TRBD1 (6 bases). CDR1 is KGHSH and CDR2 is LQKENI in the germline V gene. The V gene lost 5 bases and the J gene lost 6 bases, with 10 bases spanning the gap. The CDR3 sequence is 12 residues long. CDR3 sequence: CASSTGLPEAFF. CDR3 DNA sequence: TGTGCCAGCTCAACAGGGTTACCTGAAGCTTTCTTT.